This TCR beta chain was documented in a study of OX40 agonist ivuxolimab in advanced cancers. The wider study: With ivuxolimab, an agonistic anti-OX40 (CD134) antibody, patients were treated. Study-level points and caveats: The CD4+ and CD8+ T cells in the blood had expanded clonally by week 6 at 0.1 to 3.0 mg/kg.

Assay used: immunoSEQ multiplex PCR; TCRdb lists only in-frame clones, some missing. The sample lists tens of thousands of clones, 85% occurring once. The timepoints at which blood was sampled were baseline, cycle 4 day 1, and cycle 7 day 1. As concerns this clone: Its antigen is currently unknown.

The CDR3 contains 11 residues. Trimming took off 5 bases at V and 12 bases at J, with 13 bases between the two ends. Per germline, CDR1 SGHTA and CDR2 FQGNSA. The clonotype comes from an adult with an advanced solid tumor such as melanoma, head and neck, liver or kidney cancer. This sequence joins TRBV7-2 and TRBJ1-2; no reliable D call. The material sequenced was CD4+ or CD8+ T cells sorted from blood, taken in a trial of the OX40 agonist ivuxolimab. The CDR3 nucleotides read TGTGCCAGCAGCGTCACAGATCTCCACACCTTC. Its protein product is CASSVTDLHTF. The full variable domain, completed using reference TRBV7-2 and TRBJ1-2, is GAGVSQSPSNKVTEKGKDVELRCDPISGHTALYWYRQSLGQGLEFLIYFQGNSAPDKSGLPSDRFSAERTGGSVSTLTIQRTQQEDSAVYLCASSVTDLHTFGSGTRLTVV.